A single sample gave rise to the 9 T cell receptor beta chains below, sequenced in a study of T cell responses to AZD1222 COVID-19 vaccine. Profiling relied on immunoSEQ multiplex PCR, and the TCRdb table lists in-frame clones only, not all of them. The sample has around 130,000 clones, around 84% seen once; the top ten hold around 10%. The starting material was peripheral blood, obtained on day 0 of AZD1222 vaccination. The origin of the receptors is an adult in good health.

This chain links TRBV12-5 with TRBJ2-2, with a possible D match to TRBD1 (6 bases). This CDR3 spans 16 amino acids. Trimming took 2 bases from V and 6 from J, leaving 16 bases between them. CDR1 LGHNT and CDR2 FRNRAP come from the germline V gene. The CDR3 spells CASGLIRGSGPGELFF. CDR3 bases: TGTGCTAGTGGTTTGATCAGGGGCTCCGGGCCCGGGGAGCTGTTTTTT.

The chain couples TRBV9 to TRBJ1-2; 9 bases agree with TRBD1. The V segment lost 4 bases and the J segment 5 bases; nucleotides outside the gene matches: 9. The CDR3 runs 15 residues. CDR1 and CDR2 (germline): SGDLS, YYNGEE. The chain's CDR3 is CASSNRQGVQYGYTF. DNA of the CDR3: TGTGCCAGCAGCAATAGACAGGGGGTTCAATATGGCTACACCTTC.

This clone occurred once. This chain links TRBV6-1 with TRBJ1-3; TRBD1 aligns across 9 bases. Looked up from germline, CDR1 is MNHNS and CDR2 is SASEGT. CDR3 length: 18 amino acids. V gave up 0 bases and J gave up 3 bases; unmatched junction bases: 9. The CDR3, as DNA: TGTGCCAGCAGTGAAGCGCGTCTGGGACAGGGTTTTGGAAACACCATATATTTT. Its protein is CASSEARLGQGFGNTIYF.

This clone was observed at least ten times. This sample includes further DNA sequences coding for the same CDR3. J is TRBJ2-5 and V is TRBV29-1, with D possibly TRBD2 on 6 matching bases. Per germline, CDR1 SQVTM and CDR2 ANQGSEA. The CDR3 covers 12 residues. Trimming removed 6 bases from V and 4 bases from J, with 12 bases in between. The CDR3 protein is CSVPGRGETQYF. CDR3 nucleotide sequence: TGCAGCGTCCCCGGGAGAGGAGAGACCCAGTACTTC.

The chain links TRBV7-2 to TRBJ1-2, with D hard to call. The CDR3 totals 14 residues. Trimming stripped 1 base from V and 1 base from J, with 7 bases between. Looked up from germline, CDR1 is SGHTA and CDR2 is FQGNSA. The CDR3 nucleotides read TGTGCCAGCAGCTTAGTACGGGGTAACTATGGCTACACCTTC. It specifies CASSLVRGNYGYTF.

The chain is built from TRBV13 and TRBJ1-1, with D tentatively TRBD1 (6 bases). Germline CDR1 is PRHDT and CDR2 is FYEKMQ (reference sequence). V gave up 1 base and J gave up 5 bases, with 11 bases separating them. This CDR3 comprises 14 residues. The CDR3 DNA reads TGTGCCAGCAGCTTAGAGCCAGGGGAGACTGAAGCTTTCTTT. This sequence encodes CASSLEPGETEAFF.

The V gene is TRBV6-4, the J gene TRBJ2-7; the match to TRBD1 covers 8 bases. The CDR3 sequence is 14 residues long. Germline values: CDR1 MRHNA, CDR2 SNTAGT. The V and J ends lost 7 bases and 5 bases, in that order; junction bases with no gene match: 10. The CDR3 DNA sequence: TGTGCCAGCACCGGGAGACAGGGGTTCGACGAGCAGTACTTC. Its protein is CASTGRQGFDEQYF.

This chain uses TRBV7-9 with TRBJ1-1; D is possibly TRBD1 (5 bases). There are 15 residues in the CDR3. Trimming took 0 bases from V and 4 from J, leaving 12 bases between them. Germline values: CDR1 SEHNR, CDR2 FQNEAQ (reference sequence). The CDR3 sequence: CASSLAVGAGTEAFF. The CDR3 coding sequence is TGTGCCAGCAGCTTAGCGGTAGGGGCGGGCACTGAAGCTTTCTTT.

The rearrangement links TRBV30 to TRBJ1-4; 7 nucleotides agree with TRBD1. Germline V gene lookup returns CDR1 GTSNPN and CDR2 SVGIG (reference sequence). V was pared by 3 bases and J by 8 bases, with 9 bases of the junction left unmatched. The CDR3 extends over 14 amino acids. The CDR3: CAWSDDREGEKLFF. DNA for the CDR3: TGTGCCTGGAGCGACGACAGGGAGGGCGAAAAACTGTTTTTT. Using reference TRBV30 and TRBJ1-4 for the parts outside the CDR3, the full variable domain is SQTIHQWPATLVQPVGSPLSLECTVEGTSNPNLYWYRQAAGRGLQLLFYSVGIGQISSEVPQNLSASRPQDRQFILSSKKLLLSDSGFYLCAWSDDREGEKLFFGSGTQLSVL.